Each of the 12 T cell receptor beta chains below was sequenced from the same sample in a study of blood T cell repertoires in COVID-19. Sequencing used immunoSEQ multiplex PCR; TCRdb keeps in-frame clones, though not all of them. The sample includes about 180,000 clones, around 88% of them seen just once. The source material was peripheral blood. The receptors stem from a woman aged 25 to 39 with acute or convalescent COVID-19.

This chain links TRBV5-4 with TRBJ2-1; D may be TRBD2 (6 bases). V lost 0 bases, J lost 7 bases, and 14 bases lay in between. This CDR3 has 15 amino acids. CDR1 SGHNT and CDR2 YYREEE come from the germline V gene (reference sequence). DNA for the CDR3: TGTGCCAGCAGCTTGGATAGCGGTGGAGGTAATGAGCAGTTCTTC. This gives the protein CASSLDSGGGNEQFF.

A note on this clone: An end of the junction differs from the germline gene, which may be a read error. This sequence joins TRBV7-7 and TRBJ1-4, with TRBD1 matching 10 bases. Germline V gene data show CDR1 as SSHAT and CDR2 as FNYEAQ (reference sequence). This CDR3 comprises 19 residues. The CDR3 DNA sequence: TGTGCTAGCAGCCCATCGGGGAAGTTATCTGACAGGGGGCGTGTAAAACTGTTTTTT. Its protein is CASSPSGKLSDRGRVKLFF.

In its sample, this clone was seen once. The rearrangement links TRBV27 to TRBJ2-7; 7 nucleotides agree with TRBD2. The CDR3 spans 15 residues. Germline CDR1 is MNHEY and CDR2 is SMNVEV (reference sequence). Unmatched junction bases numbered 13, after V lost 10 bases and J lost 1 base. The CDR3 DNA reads TGTGCCACCCAAGTGTTCGGGACTATTTCCTACGAGCAGTACTTC. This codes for CATQVFGTISYEQYF.

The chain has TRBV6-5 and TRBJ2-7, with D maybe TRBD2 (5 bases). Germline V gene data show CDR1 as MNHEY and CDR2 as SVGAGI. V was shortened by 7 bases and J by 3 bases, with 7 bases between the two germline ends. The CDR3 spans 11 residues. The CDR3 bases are TGTGCCAGCACGGGGATCTACGAGCAGTACTTC. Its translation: CASTGIYEQYF.

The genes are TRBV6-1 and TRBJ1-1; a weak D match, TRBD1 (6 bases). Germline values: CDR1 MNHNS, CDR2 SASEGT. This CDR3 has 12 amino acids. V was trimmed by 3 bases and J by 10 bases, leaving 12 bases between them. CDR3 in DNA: TGTGCCAGCAGTGATCCGGGAGGGGGAGCTTTCTTT. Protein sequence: CASSDPGGGAFF.

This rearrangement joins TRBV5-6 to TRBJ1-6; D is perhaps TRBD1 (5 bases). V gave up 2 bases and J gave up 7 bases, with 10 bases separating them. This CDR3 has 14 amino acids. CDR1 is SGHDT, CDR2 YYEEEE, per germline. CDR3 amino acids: CASSLGRTNSPLHF. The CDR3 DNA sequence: TGTGCCAGCAGCTTAGGACGGACAAATTCACCCCTCCACTTT.

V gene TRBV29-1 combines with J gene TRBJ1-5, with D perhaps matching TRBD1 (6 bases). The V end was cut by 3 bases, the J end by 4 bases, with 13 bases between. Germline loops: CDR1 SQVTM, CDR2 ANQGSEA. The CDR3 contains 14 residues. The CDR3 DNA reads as TGCAGCGTTGAGATGGCGACAGGTAATCAGCCCCAGCATTTT. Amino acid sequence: CSVEMATGNQPQHF.

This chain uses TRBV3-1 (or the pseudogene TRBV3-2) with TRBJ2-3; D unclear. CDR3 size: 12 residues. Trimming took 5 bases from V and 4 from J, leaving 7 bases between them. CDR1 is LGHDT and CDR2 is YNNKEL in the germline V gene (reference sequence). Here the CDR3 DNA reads TGTGCCAGCAGCACCACACCAGATACGCAGTATTTT. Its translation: CASSTTPDTQYF.

This chain's CDR3 is CASSLVPADSGNTIYF. The CDR3 bases are TGCGCCAGCAGCTTGGTACCCGCGGACTCTGGAAACACCATATATTTT. This chain connects TRBV5-1 to TRBJ1-3; D remains unclear. The germline gives CDR1 SGHRS, CDR2 YFSETQ. Trimming took off 0 bases at V and 0 bases at J, with 10 bases between the two ends. The CDR3 sequence is 16 residues long.

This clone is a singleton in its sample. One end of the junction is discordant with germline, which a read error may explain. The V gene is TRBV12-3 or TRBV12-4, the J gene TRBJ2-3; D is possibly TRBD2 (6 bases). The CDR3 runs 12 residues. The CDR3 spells CATQSFAGRPDF. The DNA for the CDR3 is TGTGCCACCCAATCGTTTGCGGGACGCCCAGATTTT.

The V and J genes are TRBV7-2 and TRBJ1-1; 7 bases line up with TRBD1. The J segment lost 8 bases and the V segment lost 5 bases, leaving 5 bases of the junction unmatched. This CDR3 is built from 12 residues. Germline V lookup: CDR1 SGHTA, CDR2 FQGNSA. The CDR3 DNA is TGTGCCAGCAGCCTCGGGACAGCCGAAGCTTTCTTT. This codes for CASSLGTAEAFF.

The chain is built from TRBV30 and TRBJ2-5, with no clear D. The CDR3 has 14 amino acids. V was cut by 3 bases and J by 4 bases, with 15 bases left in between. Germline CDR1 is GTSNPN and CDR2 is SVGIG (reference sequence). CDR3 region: CAWRPRLLIETQYF. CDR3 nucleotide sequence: TGTGCCTGGAGGCCGAGGCTTCTCATAGAGACCCAGTACTTC.